The present T cell receptor beta chain was sequenced within a study of blood T cell repertoires in COVID-19. CDR1 is MDHEN and CDR2 is SYDVKM in the germline V gene. V was cut by 5 bases and J by 6 bases, with 19 bases left in between. The CDR3 runs to 15 residues. Libraries were prepared by immunoSEQ multiplex PCR; TCRdb keeps only in-frame clonotypes and omits some of them. The repertoire holds 250,000 or so clones, with 88% as singletons. Sequenced: peripheral blood. V and J are TRBV28 and TRBJ1-2; D is possibly TRBD1 (5 bases). The source of this sequence is a woman aged 40-49 years who had recovered from COVID-19. The CDR3 protein is CASSPQGLQKHGYTF. DNA for the CDR3: TGTGCCAGCAGTCCTCAGGGTCTACAAAAGCATGGCTACACCTTC.